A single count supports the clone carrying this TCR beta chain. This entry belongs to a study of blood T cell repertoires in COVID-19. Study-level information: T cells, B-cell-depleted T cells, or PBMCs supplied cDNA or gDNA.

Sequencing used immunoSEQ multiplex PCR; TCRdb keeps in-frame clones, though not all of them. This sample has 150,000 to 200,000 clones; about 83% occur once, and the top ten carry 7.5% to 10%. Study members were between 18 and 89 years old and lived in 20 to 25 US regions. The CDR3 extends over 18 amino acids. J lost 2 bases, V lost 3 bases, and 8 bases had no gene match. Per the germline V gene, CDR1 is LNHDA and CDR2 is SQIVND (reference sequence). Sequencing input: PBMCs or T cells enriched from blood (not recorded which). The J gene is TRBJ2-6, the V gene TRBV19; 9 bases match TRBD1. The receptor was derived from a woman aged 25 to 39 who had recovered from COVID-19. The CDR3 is CASSIPGQGGAGANVLTF. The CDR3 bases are TGTGCCAGTAGTATTCCGGGACAGGGTGGTGCTGGGGCCAACGTCCTGACTTTC.